This T cell receptor beta chain originates from a study of cytomegalovirus exposure and HLA in healthy donors. Study-wide points: Most CMV-associated TCR beta chains were later found to appear HLA-restricted. The authors later linked a missense DCLRE1C variant to TCR beta V- and J-gene trimming.

The PCR had 60 Vbeta and 13 Jbeta primers. In the original processing: In a later analysis, the count reached about 82 million unique TCR beta chains, with approximately 11 million shared. Clones were sequenced by immunoSEQ multiplex PCR, and TCRdb holds only the in-frame ones, with some missing. Clone size and V and J calls were adopted from that table, with D and trimming inferred from the DNA. The sample lists roughly 140,000 clones, 60% to 85% occurring once. Comments on this clone: The antigen remains unidentified.

In germline, CDR1 is KGHSH, CDR2 LQKENI. The CDR3 is made up of 16 amino acids. Trimming cost V 1 base and J 7 bases; bases outside gene matches: 8. Each donor was healthy, and each was a bone marrow donor. This TCR was recovered from a male donor in good health and CMV-seronegative. This sequence joins TRBV18 and TRBJ2-1; TRBD1 matches at 9 bases. Input material: PBMCs. The CDR3 region has the DNA TGTGCCAGCTCACCACAGACAGGGGGGTGGAAGAATGAGCAGTTCTTC. The encoded protein is CASSPQTGGWKNEQFF.